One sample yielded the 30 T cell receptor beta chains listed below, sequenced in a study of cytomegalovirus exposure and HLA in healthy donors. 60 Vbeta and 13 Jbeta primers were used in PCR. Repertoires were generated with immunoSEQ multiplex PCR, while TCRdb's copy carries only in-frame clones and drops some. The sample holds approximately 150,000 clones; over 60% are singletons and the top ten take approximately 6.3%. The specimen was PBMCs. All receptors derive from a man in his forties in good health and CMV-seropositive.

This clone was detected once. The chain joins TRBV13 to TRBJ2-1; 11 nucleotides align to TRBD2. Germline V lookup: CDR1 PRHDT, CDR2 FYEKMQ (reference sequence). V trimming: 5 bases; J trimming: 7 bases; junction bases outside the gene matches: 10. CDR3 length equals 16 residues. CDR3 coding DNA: TGTGCCAGCAGCGCCTCTAGCGGGAGGATGGGAAATGAGCAGTTCTTC. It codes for CASSASSGRMGNEQFF.

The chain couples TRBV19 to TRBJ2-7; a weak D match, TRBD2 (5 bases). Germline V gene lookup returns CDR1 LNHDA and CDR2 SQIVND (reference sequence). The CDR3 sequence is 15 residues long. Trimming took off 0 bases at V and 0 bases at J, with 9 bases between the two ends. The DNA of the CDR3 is TGTGCCAGTAGTATAGACGGAGCGGACTCCTACGAGCAGTACTTC. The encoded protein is CASSIDGADSYEQYF. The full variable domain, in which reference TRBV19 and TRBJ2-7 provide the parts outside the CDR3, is DGGITQSPKYLFRKEGQNVTLSCEQNLNHDAMYWYRQDPGQGLRLIYYSQIVNDFQKGDIAEGYSVSREKKESFPLTVTSAQKNPTAFYLCASSIDGADSYEQYFGPGTRLTVT.

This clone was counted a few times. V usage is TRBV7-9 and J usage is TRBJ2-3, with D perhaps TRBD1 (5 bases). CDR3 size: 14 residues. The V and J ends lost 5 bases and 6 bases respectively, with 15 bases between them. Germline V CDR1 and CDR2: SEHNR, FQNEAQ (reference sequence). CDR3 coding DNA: TGTGCCAGCAGCGCAGGGATTTCGCCGGATACGCAGTATTTT. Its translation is CASSAGISPDTQYF. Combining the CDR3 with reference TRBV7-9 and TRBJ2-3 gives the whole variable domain DTGVSQNPRHKITKRGQNVTFRCDPISEHNRLYWYRQTLGQGPEFLTYFQNEAQLEKSRLLSDRFSAERPKGSFSTLEIQRTEQGDSAMYLCASSAGISPDTQYFGPGTRLTVL.

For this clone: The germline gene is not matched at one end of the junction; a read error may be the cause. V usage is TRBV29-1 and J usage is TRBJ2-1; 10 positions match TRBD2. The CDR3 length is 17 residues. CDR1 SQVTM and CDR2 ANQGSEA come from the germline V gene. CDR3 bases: TGCAGCGGTGAACTTTTTGCTAGCGGGAGTACCTACAATGAGCAGTTCTTC. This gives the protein CSGELFASGSTYNEQFF.

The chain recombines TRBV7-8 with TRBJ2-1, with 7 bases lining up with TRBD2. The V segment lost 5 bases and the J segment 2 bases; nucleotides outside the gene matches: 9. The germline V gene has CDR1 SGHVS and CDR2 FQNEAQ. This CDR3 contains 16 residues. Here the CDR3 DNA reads TGTGCCAGCAGCCATCCCGGGAGGAACCCCTACAATGAGCAGTTCTTC. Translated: CASSHPGRNPYNEQFF.

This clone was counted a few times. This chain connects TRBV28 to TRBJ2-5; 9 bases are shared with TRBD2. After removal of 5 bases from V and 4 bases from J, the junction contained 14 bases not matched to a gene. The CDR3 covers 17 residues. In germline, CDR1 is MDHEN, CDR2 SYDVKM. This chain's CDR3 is CASSLPSSGSVTETQYF. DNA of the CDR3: TGTGCCAGCAGTCTCCCCAGTAGCGGGAGCGTAACAGAGACCCAGTACTTC. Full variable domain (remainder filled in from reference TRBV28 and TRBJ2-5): DVKVTQSSRYLVKRTGEKVFLECVQDMDHENMFWYRQDPGLGLRLIYFSYDVKMKEKGDIPEGYSVSREKKERFSLILESASTNQTSMYLCASSLPSSGSVTETQYFGPGTRLLVL.

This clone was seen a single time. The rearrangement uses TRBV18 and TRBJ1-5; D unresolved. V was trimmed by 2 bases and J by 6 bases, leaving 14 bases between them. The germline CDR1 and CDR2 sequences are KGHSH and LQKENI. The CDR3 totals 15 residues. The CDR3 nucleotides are TGTGCCAGCTCACCATTGTACGGGGTAAGTCAGCCCCAGCATTTT. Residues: CASSPLYGVSQPQHF. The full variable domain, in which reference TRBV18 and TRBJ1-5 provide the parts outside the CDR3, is NAGVMQNPRHLVRRRGQEARLRCSPMKGHSHVYWYRQLPEEGLKFMVYLQKENIIDESGMPKERFSAEFPKEGPSILRIQQVVRGDSAAYFCASSPLYGVSQPQHFGDGTRLSIL.

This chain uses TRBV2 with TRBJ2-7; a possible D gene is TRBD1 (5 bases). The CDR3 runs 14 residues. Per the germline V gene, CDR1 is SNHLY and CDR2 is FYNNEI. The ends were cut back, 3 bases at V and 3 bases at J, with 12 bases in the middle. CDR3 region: CASSEQGRDYEQYF. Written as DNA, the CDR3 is TGTGCCAGCAGTGAGCAGGGAAGGGACTACGAGCAGTACTTC.

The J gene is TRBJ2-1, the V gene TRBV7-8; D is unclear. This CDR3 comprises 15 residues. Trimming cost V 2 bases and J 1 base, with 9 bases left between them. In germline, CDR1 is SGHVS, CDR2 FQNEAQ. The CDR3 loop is CASSLLESSYNEQFF. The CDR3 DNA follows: TGTGCCAGCAGCTTACTGGAGTCGTCCTACAATGAGCAGTTCTTC.

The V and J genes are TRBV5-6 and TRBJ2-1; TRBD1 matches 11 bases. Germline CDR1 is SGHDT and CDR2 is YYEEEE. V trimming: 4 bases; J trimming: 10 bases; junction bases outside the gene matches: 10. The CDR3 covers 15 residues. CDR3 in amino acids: CASSLPGQGVGEQFF. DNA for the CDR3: TGTGCCAGCAGCCTGCCGGGACAGGGGGTAGGGGAGCAGTTCTTC.

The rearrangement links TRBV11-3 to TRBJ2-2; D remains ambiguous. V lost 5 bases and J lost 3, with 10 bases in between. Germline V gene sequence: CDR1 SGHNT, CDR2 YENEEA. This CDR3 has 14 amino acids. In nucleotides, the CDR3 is TGTGCCAGCAGCCCTCAGATGTACACCGGGGAGCTGTTTTTT. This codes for CASSPQMYTGELFF.

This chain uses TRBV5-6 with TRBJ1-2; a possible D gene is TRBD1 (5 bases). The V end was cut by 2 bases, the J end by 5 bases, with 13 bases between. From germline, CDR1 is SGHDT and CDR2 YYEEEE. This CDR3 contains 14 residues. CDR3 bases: TGTGCCAGCAGCTTACCGACAGACTCATATGGCTACACCTTC. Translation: CASSLPTDSYGYTF.

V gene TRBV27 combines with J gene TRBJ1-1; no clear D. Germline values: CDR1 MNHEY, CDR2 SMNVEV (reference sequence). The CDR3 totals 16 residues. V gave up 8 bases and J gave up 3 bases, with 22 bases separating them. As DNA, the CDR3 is TGTGCCAGCTCCCCCGCCTTGTCAGGCTCTCACACTGAAGCTTTCTTT. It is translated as CASSPALSGSHTEAFF.

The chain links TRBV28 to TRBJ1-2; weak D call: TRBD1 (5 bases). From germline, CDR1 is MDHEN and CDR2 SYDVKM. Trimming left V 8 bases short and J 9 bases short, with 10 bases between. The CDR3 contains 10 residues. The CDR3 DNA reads TGTGCCAGCTGGCGGGGCAGCTACACCTTC. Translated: CASWRGSYTF.

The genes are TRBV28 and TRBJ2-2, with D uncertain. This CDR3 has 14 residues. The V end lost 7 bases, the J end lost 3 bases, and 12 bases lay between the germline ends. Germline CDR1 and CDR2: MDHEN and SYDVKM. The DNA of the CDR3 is TGTGCCAGCATGAAGCCTACTTACACCGGGGAGCTGTTTTTT. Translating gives CASMKPTYTGELFF.

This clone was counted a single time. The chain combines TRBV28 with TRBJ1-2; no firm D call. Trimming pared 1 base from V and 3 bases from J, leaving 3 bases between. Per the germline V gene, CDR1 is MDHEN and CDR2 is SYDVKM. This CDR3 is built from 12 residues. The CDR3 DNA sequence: TGTGCCAGCAGTTTATCCGACTATGGCTACACCTTC. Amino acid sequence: CASSLSDYGYTF.

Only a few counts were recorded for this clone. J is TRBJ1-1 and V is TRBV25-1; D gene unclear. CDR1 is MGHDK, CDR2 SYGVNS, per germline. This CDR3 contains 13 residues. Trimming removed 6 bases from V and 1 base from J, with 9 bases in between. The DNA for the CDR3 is TGTGCCAGCAGCCCGCAGTGGAACACTGAAGCTTTCTTT. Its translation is CASSPQWNTEAFF.

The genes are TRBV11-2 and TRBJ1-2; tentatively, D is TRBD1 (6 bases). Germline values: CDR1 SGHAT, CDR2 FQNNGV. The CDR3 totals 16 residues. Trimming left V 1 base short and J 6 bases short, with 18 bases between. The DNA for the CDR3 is TGTGCCAGCAGCTTAGCCCCCCCCCGGGGGGCGGATGGCTACACCTTC. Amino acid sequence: CASSLAPPRGADGYTF.

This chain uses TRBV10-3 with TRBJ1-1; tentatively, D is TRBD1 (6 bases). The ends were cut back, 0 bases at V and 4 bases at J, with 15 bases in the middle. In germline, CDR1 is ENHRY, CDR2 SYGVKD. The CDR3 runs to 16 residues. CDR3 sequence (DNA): TGTGCCATCAGTGAGTCGACTCGCAGGGGCGGCACTGAAGCTTTCTTT. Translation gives CAISESTRRGGTEAFF.

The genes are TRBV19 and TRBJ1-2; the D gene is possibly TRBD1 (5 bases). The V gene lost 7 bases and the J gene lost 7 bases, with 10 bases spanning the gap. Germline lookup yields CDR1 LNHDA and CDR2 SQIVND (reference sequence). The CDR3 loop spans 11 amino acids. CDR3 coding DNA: TGTGCCAGTAATAAGGGGCTTGGCTACACCTTC. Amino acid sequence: CASNKGLGYTF.

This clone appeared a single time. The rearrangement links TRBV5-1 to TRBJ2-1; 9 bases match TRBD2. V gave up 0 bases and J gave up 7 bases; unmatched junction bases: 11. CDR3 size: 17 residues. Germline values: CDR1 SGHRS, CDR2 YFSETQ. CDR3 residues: CASSLGSGSGRGNEQFF. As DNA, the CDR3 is TGCGCCAGCAGCTTGGGATCCGGTAGCGGGAGAGGTAATGAGCAGTTCTTC.

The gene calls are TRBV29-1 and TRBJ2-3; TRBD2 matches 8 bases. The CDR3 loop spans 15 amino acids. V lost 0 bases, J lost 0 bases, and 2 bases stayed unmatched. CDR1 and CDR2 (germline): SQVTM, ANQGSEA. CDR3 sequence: CSVEDRGGSTDTQYF. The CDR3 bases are TGCAGCGTTGAAGATCGGGGGGGGAGCACAGATACGCAGTATTTT.

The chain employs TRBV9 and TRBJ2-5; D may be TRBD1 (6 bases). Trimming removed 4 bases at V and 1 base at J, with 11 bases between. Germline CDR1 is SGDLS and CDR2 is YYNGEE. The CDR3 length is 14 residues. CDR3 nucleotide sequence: TGTGCCAGCAGCCTGGGACACCTCCAAGAGACCCAGTACTTC. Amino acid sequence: CASSLGHLQETQYF.

The CDR3 nucleotides are TGTGCCAGCTCACCCACAGGGGACCAAGAGACCCAGTACTTC. It yields the protein CASSPTGDQETQYF. The rearrangement joins TRBV18 to TRBJ2-5, with 7 positions matching TRBD1. V lost 3 bases, J lost 0 bases, and 1 base stayed unmatched. Germline V gene data show CDR1 as KGHSH and CDR2 as LQKENI. This CDR3 contains 14 residues.

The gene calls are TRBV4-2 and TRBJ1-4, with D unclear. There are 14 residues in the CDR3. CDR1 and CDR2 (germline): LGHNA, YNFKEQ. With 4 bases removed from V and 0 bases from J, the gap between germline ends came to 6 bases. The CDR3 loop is CASSPEATNEKLFF. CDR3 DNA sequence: TGTGCCAGCAGCCCGGAGGCAACTAATGAAAAACTGTTTTTT.

The CDR3 region is CARTAGLWVV. The CDR3 bases are TGCGCCAGGACGGCCGGGTTATGGGTCGTC. This chain uses TRBV5-1 with TRBJ2-7; D call uncertain. This CDR3 has 10 residues. CDR1 is SGHRS and CDR2 is YFSETQ in the germline V gene.

The CDR3 region is CASSSLPGTTDTQYF. In nucleotides, the CDR3 is TGTGCCAGCAGCTCACTTCCGGGAACCACAGATACGCAGTATTTT. The chain has TRBV5-5 and TRBJ2-3; D possibly corresponds to TRBD2 (5 bases). Germline values: CDR1 SGHKS, CDR2 YYEKEE (reference sequence). V lost 3 bases and J lost 2, with 13 bases in between. The CDR3 spans 15 residues.

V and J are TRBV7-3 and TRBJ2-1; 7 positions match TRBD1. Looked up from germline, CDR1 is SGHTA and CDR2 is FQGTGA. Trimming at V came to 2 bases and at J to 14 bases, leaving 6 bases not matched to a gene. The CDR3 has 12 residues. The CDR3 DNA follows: TGTGCCAGCAGCTTACCGGGACAGACTAAGTTCTTC. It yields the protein CASSLPGQTKFF.

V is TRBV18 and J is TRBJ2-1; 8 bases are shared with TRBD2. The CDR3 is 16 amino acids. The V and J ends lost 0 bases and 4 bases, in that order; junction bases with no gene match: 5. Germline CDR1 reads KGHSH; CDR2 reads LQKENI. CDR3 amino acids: CASSPPQAGVYNEQFF. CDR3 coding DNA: TGTGCCAGCTCACCACCCCAAGCGGGAGTGTACAATGAGCAGTTCTTC.

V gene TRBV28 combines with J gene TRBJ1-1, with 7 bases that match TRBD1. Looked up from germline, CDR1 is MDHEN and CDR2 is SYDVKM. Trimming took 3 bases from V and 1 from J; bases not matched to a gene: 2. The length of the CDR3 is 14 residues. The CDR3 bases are TGTGCCAGCAGTTTGACAGGGAGGAACACTGAAGCTTTCTTT. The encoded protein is CASSLTGRNTEAFF.